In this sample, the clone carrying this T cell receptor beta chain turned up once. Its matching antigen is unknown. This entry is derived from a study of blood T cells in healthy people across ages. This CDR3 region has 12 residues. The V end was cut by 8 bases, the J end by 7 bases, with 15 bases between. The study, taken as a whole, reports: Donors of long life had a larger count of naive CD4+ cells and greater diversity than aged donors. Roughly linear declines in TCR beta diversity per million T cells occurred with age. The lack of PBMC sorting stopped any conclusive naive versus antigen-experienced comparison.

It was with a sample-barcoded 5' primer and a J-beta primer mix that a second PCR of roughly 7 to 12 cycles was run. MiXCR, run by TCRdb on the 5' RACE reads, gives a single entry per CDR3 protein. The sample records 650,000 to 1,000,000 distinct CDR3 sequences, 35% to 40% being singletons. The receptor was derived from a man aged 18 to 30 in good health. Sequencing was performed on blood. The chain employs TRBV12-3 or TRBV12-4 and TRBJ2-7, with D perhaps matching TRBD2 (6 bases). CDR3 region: CASASRENEQYF. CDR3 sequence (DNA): TGTGCCAGCGCCTCCCGGGAGAATGAGCAGTACTTC.